This section outlines one T cell receptor (beta chain) sequence together with its context. In the original processing: Estimation of nucleated cell counts was performed using reference gene primer amplification. The method was immunoSEQ multiplex PCR; TCRdb's version includes in-frame clones alone and lacks a portion of them. The DNA was the basis for D and trimming; V, J and clone size are from that table. The data show roughly 150,000 clones, 75% to 85% seen once. This sample stems from a study of blood T cell repertoires in COVID-19. Study-wide background: Acute and convalescent COVID-19 specimens originated in the United States, Italy and Spain. Nucleic acid was either cDNA or gDNA, and it came from T cells, B-cell-depleted T cells, or PBMCs.

CDR3 length equals 13 residues. Looked up from germline, CDR1 is KGHDR and CDR2 is SFDVKD. V was shortened by 3 bases and J by 6 bases, with 8 bases between the two germline ends. Sequencing input: peripheral blood. The TCR was taken from a man aged 60 to 75 with acute or convalescent COVID-19. The chain joins TRBV24-1 to TRBJ2-1, with a tentative D call TRBD2 (5 bases). The DNA for the CDR3 is TGTGCCACCAGTGATGAACGGGGCAATGAGCAGTTCTTC. Translating gives CATSDERGNEQFF.